The rows below give T cell receptor beta chains drawn from one sample of a study of Graves' ophthalmopathy and Graves' hyperthyroidism. TCRdb used MiXCR to reprocess the multiplex PCR reads, holding one entry per CDR3 protein. Of fewer than 650,000 distinct CDR3 sequences in the sample, about 24% are singletons; the top ten hold around 6.5%. Sequencing was done on a sample of peripheral blood. These receptors originate from a woman aged 18 to 35 with stable Graves' hyperthyroidism. Some clones in this sample may be carry-over from other donors' samples. Each CDR3 is given with its conserved first and last residue. The order of the fields is D gene, clone size, V gene, J gene, CDR3 DNA, CDR3 protein. The D gene is left open where the match is weak. Size is omitted from some rows. Given values are once, few, many or a class for expanded clones.

.	.	TRBV10-2	TRBJ1-2	TGCGCCAGCAGTGAGAGGGGCAGCCTACACTATGGCTACACCTTC	CASSERGSLHYGYTF
.	many	TRBV11-2	TRBJ2-7	TGTGCCAGCAGCTTAGGCCCCTTGGCCTACGAGCAGTACTTC	CASSLGPLAYEQYF
.	.	TRBV12-3/TRBV12-4	TRBJ2-5	TGTGCCAGCAGTTTCCAGGGCGAAGAGACCCAGTACTTC	CASSFQGEETQYF
.	.	TRBV11-2	TRBJ2-7	TGTGCCAGCAGCGCATACCCCGGGACTTACGAGCAGTACTTC	CASSAYPGTYEQYF
.	few	TRBV12-3/TRBV12-4	TRBJ1-1	TGTGCCAGCAGTTTCAGGGGAGGTGGGGCTTTCTTT	CASSFRGGGAFF
.	.	TRBV10-3	TRBJ2-7	TGTGCCATCAGTGGTAACAATCAACCCTACGAGCAGTACTTC	CAISGNNQPYEQYF
TRBD1	many	TRBV4-1	TRBJ1-1	TGCGCCAGCAGCCAAACACAGGGGCCGAACACTGAAGCTTTCTTT	CASSQTQGPNTEAFF
.	.	TRBV11-2	TRBJ2-1	TGTGCCAGCAGCTTGGGACTGTCGTACAATGAGCAGTTCTTC	CASSLGLSYNEQFF
TRBD1	.	TRBV12-5	TRBJ2-7	TGTGCTAGTGGTTTGGGCCGGGACAGAGAGCAGTACTTC	CASGLGRDREQYF
TRBD2	many	TRBV6-1	TRBJ2-5	TGTGCCAGCACGCCTAGCGGGAGTAGGGAGACCCAGTACTTC	CASTPSGSRETQYF
.	many	TRBV12-3/TRBV12-4	TRBJ1-3	TGTGCCAGCAGTTCCCGAAGAGGGAATGGTCCTGGAAACACCATATATTTT	CASSSRRGNGPGNTIYF
.	many	TRBV13	TRBJ1-1	TGTGCCAGCAGCCCTCGGCCCTCTGGGGCTTTCTTT	CASSPRPSGAFF
TRBD2	many	TRBV5-1	TRBJ2-2	TGCGCCAGCAGAGTTAGCGGGAGGTCCTACACCGGGGAGCTGTTTTTT	CASRVSGRSYTGELFF
.	many	TRBV7-9	TRBJ1-2	TGTGCCAGCAGCCCCTCGAATCCCAACTATGGCTACACCTTC	CASSPSNPNYGYTF
.	.	TRBV10-3	TRBJ1-1	TGTGCCATCAGTGAGACGAACACTGAAGCTTTCTTT	CAISETNTEAFF
.	many	TRBV27	TRBJ1-1	TGTGCCAGCAGTTATCTCCCGGGACACGGCTTAGACACTGAAGCTTTCTTT	CASSYLPGHGLDTEAFF
.	many	TRBV20-1	TRBJ1-2	TGCAGTGCGTCGAGCGGGGGCTATGGCTACACCTTC	CSASSGGYGYTF
TRBD2	.	TRBV7-7	TRBJ2-5	TGTGCTAGCAGCTTAGGCAGCGGGGCTTCGGAGACCCAGTACTTC	CASSLGSGASETQYF
TRBD2	many	TRBV7-2	TRBJ2-7	TGTGCCAGCAGCTCGGGACTAGCGTTTGTCTACGAGCAGTACTTC	CASSSGLAFVYEQYF
.	many	TRBV2	TRBJ1-6	TGTGCCAGCAGTTCTCGACAGCCCTCCTATAATTCACCCCTCCACTTT	CASSSRQPSYNSPLHF
.	many	TRBV9	TRBJ1-3	TGTGCCAGCAGTGCAGGGGCCTTCTCTGGAAACACCATATATTTT	CASSAGAFSGNTIYF
.	many	TRBV6-2/TRBV6-3	TRBJ1-5	TGTGCCAGCAGTTACGTGGGGCGCTATAGCAATCAGCCCCAGCATTTT	CASSYVGRYSNQPQHF
.	.	TRBV11-2	TRBJ2-5	TGTGCCAGCAGCTTCCGGTCCAGCCAAGAGACCCAGTACTTC	CASSFRSSQETQYF
.	many	TRBV27	TRBJ2-4	TGTGCCAGCAGTTCACCGACCCGGAGTACCGAAAACATTCAGTACTTC	CASSSPTRSTENIQYF
.	once	TRBV19	TRBJ2-7	TGTGCCAGTAGTCGTCCGGGCCGCTCCTACGAGCAGTACTTC	CASSRPGRSYEQYF
.	.	TRBV28	TRBJ2-7	TGTGCCAGCAGTTTATTCCGCCAGGGCTCCTACGAGCAGTACTTC	CASSLFRQGSYEQYF
TRBD2	many	TRBV29-1	TRBJ2-2	TGCAGCGCCTGGACTAGCGGGGGTAACACCGGGGAGCTGTTTTTT	CSAWTSGGNTGELFF
.	many	TRBV24-1	TRBJ2-2	TGTGCCACCATGGGGACCTTCACCGGGGAGCTGTTTTTT	CATMGTFTGELFF
TRBD2	.	TRBV5-1	TRBJ2-2	TGCGCCAGCAGCTCGGTACCTAGCGGGGGGGCCAACACCGGGGAGCTGTTTTTT	CASSSVPSGGANTGELFF
TRBD1	many	TRBV20-1	TRBJ2-7	TGCAGTGCTAGAGATTTCCGGGACAGAGAAACAGAGCAGTACTTC	CSARDFRDRETEQYF
TRBD2	.	TRBV20-1	TRBJ2-7	TGCAGTGCTAGTTTTCGGGGGGTCTACGAGCAGTACTTC	CSASFRGVYEQYF
.	many	TRBV29-1	TRBJ2-5	TGCAGCGTTGCCGGGGGGCCTGGGGAGACCCAGTACTTC	CSVAGGPGETQYF
TRBD1	.	TRBV6-5	TRBJ2-7	TGTGCCAGCAGTTACTCGACAGGGGGCGCCTACGAGCAGTACTTC	CASSYSTGGAYEQYF
TRBD1	many	TRBV20-1	TRBJ1-2	TGCAGTGCTCTGGTCCGGGACAGAGCGGATGGCTACACCTTC	CSALVRDRADGYTF
.	.	TRBV19	TRBJ1-1	TGTGCCAGTAGTATATTGAGCCTACCGAACACTGAAGCTTTCTTT	CASSILSLPNTEAFF
.	many	TRBV12-3/TRBV12-4	TRBJ2-7	TGTGCCAGCAGAGCCAACTCAGGGGGGTACGAGCAGTACTTC	CASRANSGGYEQYF
TRBD1	few	TRBV20-1	TRBJ1-2	TGCAGTCCCTACTCCGGGACAGGGAATAACTATGGCTACACCTTC	CSPYSGTGNNYGYTF
.	many	TRBV28	TRBJ1-2	TGTGCCAGCAGTTTGATGGGGTTGGGACCTAACTATGGCTACACCTTC	CASSLMGLGPNYGYTF
.	.	TRBV12-3/TRBV12-4	TRBJ1-2	TGTGCCAGCAGCGACCTTGCGGACACTGGCCACACCTTC	CASSDLADTGHTF